This TCR beta chain was sequenced in a study of blood T cell repertoires in COVID-19. Study summary: T cells, B-cell-depleted T cells, or PBMCs supplied cDNA or gDNA.

The V end was cut by 0 bases, the J end by 0 bases, with 7 bases between. The germline CDR1 and CDR2 sequences are SGHDT and YYEEEE. This CDR3 has 14 amino acids. Study processing details: Amplification of reference gene primers provided the estimated nucleated cell counts. TCRdb's table, derived via immunoSEQ multiplex PCR, lists solely in-frame clones and lacks some. V and J calls and clone size are copied from that table; D and trimming were computed from the DNA. The table has some 500,000 clones, 88% seen once. There are a few counts of this clone. Other nucleotide sequences from this sample produce the same CDR3.

What was sequenced was PBMCs or T cells enriched from blood (not recorded which). The chain has TRBV5-6 and TRBJ2-7, with D tentatively TRBD2 (5 bases). This TCR derives from a woman in her thirties or forties who had recovered from COVID-19. The CDR3 region has the DNA TGTGCCAGCAGCTTGGCGGGGAGCTCCTACGAGCAGTACTTC. Translation gives CASSLAGSSYEQYF.